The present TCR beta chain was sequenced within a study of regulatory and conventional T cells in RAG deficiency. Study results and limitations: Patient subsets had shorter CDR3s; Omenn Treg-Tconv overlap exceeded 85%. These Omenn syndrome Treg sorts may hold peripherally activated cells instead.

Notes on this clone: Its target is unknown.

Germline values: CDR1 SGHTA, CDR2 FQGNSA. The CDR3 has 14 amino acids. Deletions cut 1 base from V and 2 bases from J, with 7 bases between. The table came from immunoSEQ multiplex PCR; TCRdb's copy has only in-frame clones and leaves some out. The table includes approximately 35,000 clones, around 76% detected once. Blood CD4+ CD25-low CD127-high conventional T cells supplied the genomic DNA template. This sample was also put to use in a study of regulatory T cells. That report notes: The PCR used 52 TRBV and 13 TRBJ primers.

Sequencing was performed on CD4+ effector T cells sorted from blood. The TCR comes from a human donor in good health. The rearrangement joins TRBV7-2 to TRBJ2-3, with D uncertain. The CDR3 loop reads CASSLVGPTDTQYF. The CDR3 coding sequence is TGTGCCAGCAGCTTAGTCGGGCCCACAGATACGCAGTATTTT.